Listed below are T cell receptor beta chains from one sample, sequenced in a study of cytomegalovirus exposure and HLA in healthy donors. The method was immunoSEQ multiplex PCR; TCRdb's version includes in-frame clones alone and lacks a portion of them. The repertoire holds 100,000 to 150,000 clones, around 74% seen once, with about 4% in the top ten. The sequencing input was PBMCs. The receptors stem from a woman between 50 and 59 years old in good health and CMV-seropositive. Each CDR3 is given with its conserved first and last residue. A D gene is named only where the DNA matches it firmly. The size entry is marked missing in some rows and otherwise reads once, few, many or a size class.

DNA,CDR3,J,size,D,length,V
TGTGCCAGCAGTTTATTAGCTAAAGAGACCCAGTACTTC,CASSLLAKETQYF,TRBJ2-5,-,-,13,TRBV28
TGTGCCAGCAGTGAAGGCGGTTACACCGGGGAGCTGTTTTTT,CASSEGGYTGELFF,TRBJ2-2,few,-,14,TRBV2
TGTGCCAGGCGAATGGCTTCGAGCGGGGGATGCACAGATACGCAGTATTTT,CARRMASSGGCTDTQYF,TRBJ2-3,-,-,17,TRBV21-1
TGCGCCAGCAGCTTCTATCCGGTAGTGAACACTGAAGCTTTCTTT,CASSFYPVVNTEAFF,TRBJ1-1,-,-,15,TRBV5-1
TGTGCCAGCAGTTTAAGAGGAGGGGCTAGAACCTACAATGAGCAGTTCTTC,CASSLRGGARTYNEQFF,TRBJ2-1,once,-,17,TRBV27
TGTGCCAGCAACCCGGGACAGAGATTTAACTATGGCTACACCTTC,CASNPGQRFNYGYTF,TRBJ1-2,-,TRBD1,15,TRBV7-2
TGTGCCAGCAGTTTCATGACAGCGTATAATTCACCCCTCCACTTT,CASSFMTAYNSPLHF,TRBJ1-6,-,-,15,TRBV6-6
TGCGCCAGCAGCATACCGGGACAGGGAAACTATGGCTACACCTTC,CASSIPGQGNYGYTF,TRBJ1-2,-,TRBD1,15,TRBV5-1
TGCAGCGTTCGGACAGGGGCTGGAAACACCATATATTTT,CSVRTGAGNTIYF,TRBJ1-3,once,TRBD1,13,TRBV29-1
TGTGCCACCACTAGCGGGCTGAGCACAGATACGCAGTATTTT,CATTSGLSTDTQYF,TRBJ2-3,-,TRBD2,14,TRBV2
TGTGCCAGCAGCCTGGGACAGGGGCGCTCCTACGAGCAGTACTTC,CASSLGQGRSYEQYF,TRBJ2-7,few,TRBD1,15,TRBV5-4
TGTGCCAGCAGCCCCGGACAGGGGGCGGGCGAGCAGTACTTC,CASSPGQGAGEQYF,TRBJ2-7,-,TRBD1,14,TRBV11-2
TGTGCCAGCAGCCAGGGGAGCACAGATACGCAGTATTTT,CASSQGSTDTQYF,TRBJ2-3,-,-,13,TRBV27
TGCAGTGCCAGGTCCTACAATGAGCAGTTCTTC,CSARSYNEQFF,TRBJ2-1,-,-,11,TRBV20-1
TGTGCCAGCAGCTTGTACGGTAATGCTAATGAAAAACTGTTTTTT,CASSLYGNANEKLFF,TRBJ1-4,-,-,15,TRBV5-6
TGTGCCAGTAGTCACCCGACCACCGGGACAGGGGGCTATAATGAGCAGTTCTTC,CASSHPTTGTGGYNEQFF,TRBJ2-1,once,TRBD1,18,TRBV19
TGTGCCAGCAGTGCTTCAGGGGTGGGAGGCTACACCTTC,CASSASGVGGYTF,TRBJ1-2,-,-,13,TRBV2